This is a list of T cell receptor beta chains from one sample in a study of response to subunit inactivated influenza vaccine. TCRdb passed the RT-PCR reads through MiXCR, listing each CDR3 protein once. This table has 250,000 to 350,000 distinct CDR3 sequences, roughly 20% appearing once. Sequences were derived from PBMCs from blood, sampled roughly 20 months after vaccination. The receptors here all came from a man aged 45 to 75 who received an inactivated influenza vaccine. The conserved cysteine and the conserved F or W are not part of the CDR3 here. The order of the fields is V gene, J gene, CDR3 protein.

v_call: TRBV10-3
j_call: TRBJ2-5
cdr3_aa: AISDGSGRIGETQY

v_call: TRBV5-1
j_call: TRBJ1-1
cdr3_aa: ASSTTGLPKNTEAF

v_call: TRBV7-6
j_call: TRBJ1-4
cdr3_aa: ASSDRDRTAATNEKLF

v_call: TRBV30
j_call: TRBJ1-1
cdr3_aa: ASTGGERKAF

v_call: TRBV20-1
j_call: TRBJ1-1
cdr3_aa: SGDRGPDTEAF

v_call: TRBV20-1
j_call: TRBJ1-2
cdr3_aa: STTANYGYT

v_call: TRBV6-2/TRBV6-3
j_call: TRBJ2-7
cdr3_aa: ASSTYTGGYEQY

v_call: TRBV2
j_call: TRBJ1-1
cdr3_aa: ASSEGGLRVDTEAF

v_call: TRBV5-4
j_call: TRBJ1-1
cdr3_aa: ASSPFGRQASTEAF

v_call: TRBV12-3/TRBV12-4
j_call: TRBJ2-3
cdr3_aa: ASSLGGGAEDTQY

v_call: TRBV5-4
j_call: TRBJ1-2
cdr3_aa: ASKRQIFNYGYT

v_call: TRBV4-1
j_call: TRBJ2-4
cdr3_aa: ASSRAGLAKNIQY

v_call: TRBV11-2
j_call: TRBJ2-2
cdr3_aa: ASSPPAGVGELF

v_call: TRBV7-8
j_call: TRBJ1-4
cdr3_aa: ASSLGQGVDEKLF

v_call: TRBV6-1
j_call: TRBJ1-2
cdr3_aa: ASTRRQNYGYT

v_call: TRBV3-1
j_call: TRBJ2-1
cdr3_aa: ASSPRTGLYNEQF

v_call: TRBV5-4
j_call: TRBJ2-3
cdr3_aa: ASSLGSDTQY

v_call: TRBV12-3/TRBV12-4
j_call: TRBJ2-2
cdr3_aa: ASIPLAGTNTGELF

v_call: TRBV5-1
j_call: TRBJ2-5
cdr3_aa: ASSVLGYPTETQY

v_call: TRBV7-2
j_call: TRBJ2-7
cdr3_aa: ASSSQNSYEQY

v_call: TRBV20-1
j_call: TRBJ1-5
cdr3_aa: SAWTGGGGNQPQH

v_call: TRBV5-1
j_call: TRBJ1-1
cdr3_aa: ASSLEAGMTEAF

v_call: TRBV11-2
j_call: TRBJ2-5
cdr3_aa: ASSIVRQSQETQY

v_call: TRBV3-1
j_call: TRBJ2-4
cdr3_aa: ASSQPKSLGGRLIQY

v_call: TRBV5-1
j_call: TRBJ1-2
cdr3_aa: ASSLAHAANYGYT

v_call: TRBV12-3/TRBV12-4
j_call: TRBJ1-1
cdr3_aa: ASSPTTGGEAF

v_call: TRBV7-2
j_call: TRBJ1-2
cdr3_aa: ASSEGLKYGYT

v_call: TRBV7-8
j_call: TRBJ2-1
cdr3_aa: ASAGGSIAGNNEQF

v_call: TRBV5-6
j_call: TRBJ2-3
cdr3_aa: ASSLEGLRY

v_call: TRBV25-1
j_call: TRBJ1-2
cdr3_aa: ASSEPGTGDGYT

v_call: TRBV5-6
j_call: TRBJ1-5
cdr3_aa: ASSQDGGGSNQPQH

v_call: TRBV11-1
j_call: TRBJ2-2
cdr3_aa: ASSRQGANTGELF

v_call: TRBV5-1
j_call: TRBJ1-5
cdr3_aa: ASSLGQGEGQPQH

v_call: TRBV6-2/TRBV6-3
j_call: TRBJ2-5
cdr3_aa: ASSYAERETQY

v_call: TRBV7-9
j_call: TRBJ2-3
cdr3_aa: ASSFTQDSHTQY

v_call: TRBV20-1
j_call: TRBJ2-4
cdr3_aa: SAQAEVAKNIQY